The 16 T cell receptor beta chains in this list originate from one sample, sequenced in a study of cytomegalovirus exposure and HLA in healthy donors. PCR amplification relied on 60 Vbeta primers (plus 13 Jbeta primers). Clones were read by immunoSEQ multiplex PCR, and TCRdb kept only the in-frame ones, dropping some. This sample yields some 65,000 clones, of which roughly 80% are seen a single time; about 3% belongs to the top ten. Material for sequencing was PBMCs. The receptor set was obtained from a girl aged 10 to 17 in good health and CMV-seropositive.

The gene calls are TRBV19 and TRBJ1-2; 7 bases are shared with TRBD1. CDR3 length: 13 amino acids. With 5 bases clipped from V and 8 bases from J, the junction kept 8 bases outside the gene matches. In germline, CDR1 is LNHDA, CDR2 SQIVND (reference sequence). CDR3 amino acids: CASSFRTGSGYTF. In DNA, the CDR3 is TGTGCCAGTAGTTTCCGGACAGGTAGCGGCTACACCTTC.

The chain is built from TRBV29-1 and TRBJ1-1, with 8 positions matching TRBD1. The V gene's germline CDR1 is SQVTM and CDR2 ANQGSEA. The CDR3 is 8 amino acids. Unmatched junction bases numbered 1, after V lost 6 bases and J lost 13 bases. CDR3 DNA sequence: TGCAGCGTAGGGACAGGTTTCTTT. Protein: CSVGTGFF. Complete variable domain (other parts from reference TRBV29-1 and TRBJ1-1): SAVISQKPSRDICQRGTSLTIQCQVDSQVTMMFWYRQQPGQSLTLIATANQGSEATYESGFVIDKFPISRPNLTFSTLTVSNMSPEDSSIYLCSVGTGFFGQGTRLTVV.

This clone occurred once. The chain is built from TRBV28 and TRBJ2-3, with 8 bases that match TRBD1. V was pared by 2 bases and J by 5 bases, with 6 bases of the junction left unmatched. The CDR3 consists of 15 residues. Germline loops: CDR1 MDHEN, CDR2 SYDVKM. The CDR3 DNA sequence: TGTGCCAGCAGTTTAGACCAGGGGGCAGGAGATACGCAGTATTTT. Translation: CASSLDQGAGDTQYF.

The V gene is TRBV9, the J gene TRBJ1-2; TRBD1 matches at 7 bases. J gave up 2 bases and V 7 bases, and 14 bases lay outside the gene matches. Germline assignment: CDR1 SGDLS and CDR2 YYNGEE. The CDR3 is made up of 16 amino acids. CDR3 amino acids: CASRSTGTAVNYGYTF. For the CDR3, the DNA is TGTGCCAGCCGATCCACCGGGACAGCGGTAAACTATGGCTACACCTTC.

This clone was seen only once. The chain combines TRBV23-1 with TRBJ2-7, with D possibly matching TRBD1 (6 bases). TRBV23-1 is labeled an ORF, and its function is uncertain. V was trimmed by 6 bases and J by 2 bases, leaving 20 bases between them. The CDR3 consists of 16 residues. The CDR3 sequence: CASSTPRTVIPYEQYF. For the CDR3, the DNA is TGCGCCAGCAGCACGCCTAGGACAGTAATTCCCTACGAGCAGTACTTC.

Comment on this clone: The identical CDR3 is also encoded by other nucleotide sequences in the sample. The rearrangement uses TRBV19 and TRBJ2-7; TRBD1 agrees at 7 bases. Germline CDR1 is LNHDA and CDR2 is SQIVND (reference sequence). The CDR3 is 13 residues long. The V gene end was trimmed by 0 bases and the J gene end by 4 bases; junction bases not matched to a gene: 0. The CDR3 here is CASSIDRGYEQYF. CDR3 coding DNA: TGTGCCAGTAGTATAGACAGGGGGTACGAGCAGTACTTC.

The chain joins TRBV2 to TRBJ2-2; 7 bases match TRBD1. CDR1 is SNHLY and CDR2 is FYNNEI in the germline V gene. The CDR3 loop spans 18 amino acids. With 4 bases clipped from V and 3 bases from J, the junction kept 14 bases outside the gene matches. CDR3 coding DNA: TGTGCCAGCAGTGTCTTAGACAGGGTGGCGTCTGACACCGGGGAGCTGTTTTTT. The encoded protein is CASSVLDRVASDTGELFF.

The chain joins TRBV30 to TRBJ2-7; 16 bases are shared with TRBD2. Unmatched junction bases numbered 3, after V lost 3 bases and J lost 1 base. The CDR3 is made up of 16 amino acids. Germline V gives CDR1 GTSNPN, CDR2 SVGIG (reference sequence). CDR3 in amino acids: CAWRGTSGRASYEQYF. CDR3 nucleotides: TGTGCCTGGAGGGGGACTAGCGGGAGGGCTTCCTACGAGCAGTACTTC.

This clone was found a few times. This chain uses TRBV6-5 with TRBJ1-1, with D hard to call. The ends were cut back, 0 bases at V and 1 base at J, with 6 bases in the middle. The CDR3 totals 14 residues. Looked up from germline, CDR1 is MNHEY and CDR2 is SVGAGI. For the CDR3, the DNA is TGTGCCAGCAGTTACTCGAACGGGAACACTGAAGCTTTCTTT. Its translation is CASSYSNGNTEAFF.

This chain links TRBV27 with TRBJ1-1, with D unresolved. Between the trimmed V and J ends, which lost 1 base and 1 base, there was a span of 4 bases. Germline CDR1 reads MNHEY; CDR2 reads SMNVEV (reference sequence). CDR3 length: 13 residues. In DNA, the CDR3 is TGTGCCAGCAGTTTATGGCAGAACACTGAAGCTTTCTTT. It encodes CASSLWQNTEAFF.

The J gene is TRBJ2-7, the V gene TRBV2; the D gene is possibly TRBD1 (6 bases). The CDR3 runs 14 residues. V was trimmed by 11 bases and J by 4 bases, leaving 21 bases between them. CDR1 is SNHLY and CDR2 is FYNNEI in the germline V gene. For the CDR3, the DNA is TGTGCCGCGCAGGCCCGGGGACACTCATACGAGCAGTACTTC. This codes for CAAQARGHSYEQYF.

The gene calls are TRBV30 and TRBJ2-7; TRBD2 matches at 7 bases. Germline lookup yields CDR1 GTSNPN and CDR2 SVGIG (reference sequence). The CDR3 runs to 16 residues. With 2 bases clipped from V and 0 bases from J, the junction kept 10 bases outside the gene matches. CDR3 in amino acids: CAWSQPREKSSYEQYF. As DNA, the CDR3 is TGTGCCTGGAGTCAACCGCGGGAGAAGTCCTCCTACGAGCAGTACTTC.

The chain links TRBV5-1 to TRBJ2-7, with 9 bases fitting TRBD2. CDR1 is SGHRS and CDR2 is YFSETQ in the germline V gene. Germline trimming cut 3 bases from V and 1 base from J; bases unmatched to any gene: 5. The CDR3 is 15 amino acids. CDR3 bases: TGCGCCAGCAGCTCGGCTAGCGGGGTTTCCTACGAGCAGTACTTC. Residues: CASSSASGVSYEQYF.

This sequence joins TRBV2 and TRBJ1-4; 9 positions match TRBD1. The V and J ends lost 10 bases and 8 bases, in that order; junction bases with no gene match: 11. The CDR3 has 14 amino acids. The germline V gene has CDR1 SNHLY and CDR2 FYNNEI. The CDR3 DNA sequence: TGTGCCACCCGCTCAGGACAGGGGCGGGAAAAACTGTTTTTT. Translated, it gives CATRSGQGREKLFF.

The V and J genes are TRBV28 and TRBJ1-2; D unclear. This CDR3 is 15 amino acids long. From germline, CDR1 is MDHEN and CDR2 SYDVKM. V was cut by 4 bases and J by 2 bases, with 14 bases left in between. CDR3 coding DNA: TGTGCCAGCAGTTATCCTGCGTTACAGAACTATGGCTACACCTTC. Its protein product is CASSYPALQNYGYTF.

This clone was observed a handful of times. Other DNA sequences in the same sample also yield this CDR3. This chain uses TRBV28 with TRBJ1-2; the match to TRBD1 covers 7 bases. This CDR3 contains 11 residues. Germline CDR1 and CDR2: MDHEN and SYDVKM. The J segment lost 7 bases and the V segment lost 4 bases, leaving 0 bases of the junction unmatched. The CDR3 sequence: CASSYRGGYTF. CDR3 DNA: TGTGCCAGCAGTTACAGGGGTGGCTACACCTTC.